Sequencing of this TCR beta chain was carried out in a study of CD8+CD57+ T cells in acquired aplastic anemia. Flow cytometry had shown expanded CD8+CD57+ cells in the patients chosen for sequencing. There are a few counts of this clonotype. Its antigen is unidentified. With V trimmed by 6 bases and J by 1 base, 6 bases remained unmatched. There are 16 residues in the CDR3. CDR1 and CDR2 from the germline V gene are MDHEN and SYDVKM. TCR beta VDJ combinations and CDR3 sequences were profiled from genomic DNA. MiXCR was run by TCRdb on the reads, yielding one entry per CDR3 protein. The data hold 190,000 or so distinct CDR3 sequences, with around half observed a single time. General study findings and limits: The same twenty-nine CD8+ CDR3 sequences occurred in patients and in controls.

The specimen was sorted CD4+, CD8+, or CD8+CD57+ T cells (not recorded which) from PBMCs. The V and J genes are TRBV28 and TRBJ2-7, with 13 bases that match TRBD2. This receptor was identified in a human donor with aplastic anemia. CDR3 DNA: TGTGCCAGCAGGATAAGGGGACTAGCGGGATCCTACGAGCAGTACTTC. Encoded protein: CASRIRGLAGSYEQYF.